The next 3 T cell receptor beta chains were all read from a single sample in a study of glioma-infiltrating T cells after dendritic cell vaccination. Produced via immunoSEQ multiplex PCR; TCRdb's table is partial and in-frame only. This sample has tens of thousands of clones, with roughly 80% found just once. Time point in this sample: after dendritic cell vaccination, including at tumor progression/relapse. The sample was blood, taken after dendritic cell vaccination. All receptors derive from a human donor with glioblastoma.

The chain couples TRBV4-1 to TRBJ1-1; D gene unclear. The CDR3 contains 15 residues. Germline V gives CDR1 MGHRA, CDR2 YSYEKL. Trimming cost V 3 bases and J 4 bases, with 15 bases left between them. The CDR3 nucleotides are TGCGCCAGCAGCCAGGCACCCCTGGGAGGCACTGAAGCTTTCTTT. Translating gives CASSQAPLGGTEAFF.

V gene TRBV7-3 combines with J gene TRBJ2-1, with D hard to call. Germline CDR1 reads SGHTA; CDR2 reads FQGTGA. The CDR3 runs to 18 residues. The V gene lost 3 bases and the J gene lost 0 bases, with 18 bases spanning the gap. DNA for the CDR3: TGTGCCAGCAGCTTTTTTTTTAGGTGGAGCAGCTCCTACAATGAGCAGTTCTTC. This gives the protein CASSFFFRWSSSYNEQFF.

This clone was counted only a few times. The gene calls are TRBV4-1 and TRBJ1-3; TRBD1 matches 11 bases. The CDR3 contains 17 residues. The ends lost 4 bases at V and 4 bases at J; junction bases unmatched: 9. Germline V gene sequence: CDR1 MGHRA, CDR2 YSYEKL. CDR3 in amino acids: CASSPPGQGVSGNTIYF. In nucleotides, the CDR3 is TGCGCCAGCAGCCCACCGGGACAGGGGGTGTCGGGAAACACCATATATTTT.